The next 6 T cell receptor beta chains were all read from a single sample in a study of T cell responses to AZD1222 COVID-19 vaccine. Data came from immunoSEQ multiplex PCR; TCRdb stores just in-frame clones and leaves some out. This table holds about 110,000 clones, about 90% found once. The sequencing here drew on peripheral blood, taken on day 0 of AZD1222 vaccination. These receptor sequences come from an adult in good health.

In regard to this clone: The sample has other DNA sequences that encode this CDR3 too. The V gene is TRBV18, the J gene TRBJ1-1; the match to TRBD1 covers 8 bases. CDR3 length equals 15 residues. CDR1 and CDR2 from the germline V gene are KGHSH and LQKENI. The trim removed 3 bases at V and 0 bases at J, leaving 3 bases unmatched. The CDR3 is CASSPGTGMNTEAFF. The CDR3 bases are TGTGCCAGCTCACCTGGGACAGGAATGAACACTGAAGCTTTCTTT.

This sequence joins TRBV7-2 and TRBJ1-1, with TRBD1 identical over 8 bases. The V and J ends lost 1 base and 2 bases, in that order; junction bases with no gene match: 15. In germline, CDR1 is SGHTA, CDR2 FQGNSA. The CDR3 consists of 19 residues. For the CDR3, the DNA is TGTGCCAGCAGCTTAGTTCGGGTCAGGGGGCAACCGATAAACACTGAAGCTTTCTTT. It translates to CASSLVRVRGQPINTEAFF.

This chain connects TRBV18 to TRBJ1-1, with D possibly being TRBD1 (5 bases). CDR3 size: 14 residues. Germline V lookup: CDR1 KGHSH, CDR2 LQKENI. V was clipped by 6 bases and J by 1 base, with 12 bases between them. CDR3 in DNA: TGTGCCAGCTCGCAACAGGACTGGAACACTGAAGCTTTCTTT. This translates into CASSQQDWNTEAFF.

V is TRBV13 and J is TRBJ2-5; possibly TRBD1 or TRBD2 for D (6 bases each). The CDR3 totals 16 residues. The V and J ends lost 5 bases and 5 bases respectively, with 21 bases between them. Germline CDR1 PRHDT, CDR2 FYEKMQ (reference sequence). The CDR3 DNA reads TGTGCCAGCAGCAGAAGGGGCGCAGGGGCGGGGGAGACCCAGTACTTC. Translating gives CASSRRGAGAGETQYF.

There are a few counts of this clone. This CDR3 reads CASSLVGQYQETQYF. CDR3 bases: TGTGCCAGCAGCTTGGTGGGACAGTACCAAGAGACCCAGTACTTC. The rearrangement joins TRBV5-4 to TRBJ2-5, with 7 bases that match TRBD1. The trim removed 0 bases at V and 0 bases at J, leaving 2 bases unmatched. The CDR3 sequence is 15 residues long. CDR1 and CDR2 from the germline V gene are SGHNT and YYREEE (reference sequence).

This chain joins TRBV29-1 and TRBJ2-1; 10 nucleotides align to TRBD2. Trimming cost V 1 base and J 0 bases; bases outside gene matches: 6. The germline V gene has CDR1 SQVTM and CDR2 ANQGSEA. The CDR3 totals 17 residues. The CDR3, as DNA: TGCAGCGTTGAAGGAGGTAGCGGGGGGTACTCCTACAATGAGCAGTTCTTC. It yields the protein CSVEGGSGGYSYNEQFF.